The T cell receptor beta chain described here comes from a study of OX40 agonist ivuxolimab in advanced cancers. Regarding the research as a whole: Ivuxolimab was a fully human IgG2 agonistic monoclonal antibody targeting the costimulatory receptor OX40 (CD134). Intravenous ivuxolimab was administered to patients every 2 weeks at six dose levels: 0.01, 0.1, 0.3, 1.5, 3 and 10 mg/kg. Among the 52 dose-escalation patients, roughly 20 had hepatocellular carcinoma, roughly 15 melanoma, 9 renal cell carcinoma and 9 head and neck cancer. In the dose-escalation cohort, roughly four fifths of patients were male, and the mean age was approximately 60 years, with a range of about 23 to 90. Prior anti-PD-1, anti-PD-L1 or anti-CTLA-4 therapy was permitted, and checkpoint inhibitors had been received by more than 35% of dose-escalation patients. Partial responses were achieved by three dose-escalation patients, of whom one had hepatocellular carcinoma and two had cutaneous melanoma. Peripheral TCRbeta sequencing was intended to test whether TCR sequence diversity was altered and clonal T-cell expansion was caused by ivuxolimab. The paper covers the monotherapy dose-escalation part of the phase I ivuxolimab trial, which included N = 52 patients. General findings and caveats noted by the study authors: At doses of 0.1 to 3.0 mg/kg, clonal expansion of both CD4+ and CD8+ T cells in blood was seen between baseline and week 6. The antigen specificity of the clonally expanded peripheral T cells was not determined. Low levels of normalized T-cell clonal expansion were also seen in some patients who did not respond. Partial responders in the 0.1-3.0 mg/kg groups had among the lowest normalized peripheral clonal expansion, especially among CD8+ T cells. On average, CD8+ T cells showed more expanded clones than CD4+ T cells after ivuxolimab.

Genomic DNA was isolated from the sorted cells so that the TCRbeta CDR3 region could be sequenced. The immunoSEQ Assay was used for sequencing of TCRbeta CDR3 regions. What TCRdb holds here is the immuneACCESS table cut down to in-frame rearrangements. Part of the clones is not present; checked against another copy, under half of the missing clones reflect an unresolved V gene, and the others are unexplained. This sample is represented by 30,000 to 35,000 clones; around 74% of them were singletons. The ten biggest clones cover roughly a fifth of the sample. The trial excluded patients who had a history of autoimmune disease or who were on systemic immunosuppression. In every dose cohort, peripheral blood was drawn for TCR sequencing at baseline, cycle 4 day 1, and cycle 7 day 1. Samples came from an open-label, multicenter, first-in-human phase I dose-escalation trial of ivuxolimab. The trial enrolled adults with locally advanced or metastatic head and neck squamous cell, hepatocellular, melanoma or renal cell carcinoma. Before TCR sequencing, CD4+ T cells and CD8+ T cells were sorted from peripheral blood as separate populations.

V is shortened by 0 bases, J by 9 bases, and the region joining them spans 18 bases. In the germline V gene, CDR1 corresponds to MGHRA and CDR2 to YSYEKL. Including cysteine and phenylalanine, the CDR3 has 16 amino acids. The retained sequence is limited to the CDR3, 48 bases, with the frame set at the first base. In the case of this clone: Its antigen is not yet known. Base quality data are lacking; no much larger clone is found one base away.

The chain is made from TRBV4-1 and TRBJ2-1; the D segment could be TRBD2, given 5 matching bases. This TCR came from an adult with an advanced solid tumor such as melanoma, head and neck, liver or kidney cancer. Sequencing used CD4+ or CD8+ T cells sorted from blood, obtained in a trial of the OX40 agonist ivuxolimab. The sequenced DNA: TGCGCCAGCAGCCAAGAGTATAGCGCCCCCATCCCTGAGCAGTTCTTC. It translates to CASSQEYSAPIPEQFF.